A single sample is the source of the 8 T cell receptor beta chains below, sequenced in a study of blood T cell repertoires in COVID-19. Here immunoSEQ multiplex PCR was the method, and the copy in TCRdb shows in-frame clones only, minus some. This table has roughly 120,000 clones, 80% to 90% appearing once. The specimen was peripheral blood. The receptor set was obtained from a woman aged 60-75 years with acute or convalescent COVID-19.

As regards this clone: In the same sample, other DNA sequences code for this CDR3. V usage is TRBV4-3 and J usage is TRBJ1-2; TRBD1 might be the D (5 bases). The CDR3 length is 14 residues. Germline CDR1 reads LGHNA; CDR2 reads YSLEER. The ends were cut back, 4 bases at V and 5 bases at J, with 14 bases in the middle. The CDR3 DNA reads as TGCGCCAGCAGCCCTCGGGGGGGAACGTATGGCTACACCTTC. This translates into CASSPRGGTYGYTF.

The chain uses TRBV7-2 and TRBJ2-7, with 10 nucleotides matching TRBD2. CDR3 length: 15 residues. With V trimmed by 6 bases and J by 3 bases, 8 bases remained unmatched. CDR1 SGHTA and CDR2 FQGNSA come from the germline V gene. This chain's CDR3 is CASRKRSGGVYEQYF. The CDR3 nucleotides read TGTGCCAGCAGGAAACGGAGCGGGGGGGTCTACGAGCAGTACTTC.

The chain recombines TRBV6-2 or TRBV6-3 with TRBJ1-1; D gene unclear. Germline CDR1 is MNHEY and CDR2 is SVGEGT. Trimming removed 4 bases from V and 5 bases from J, with 11 bases in between. The CDR3 spans 13 residues. This chain's CDR3 is CASSFDHRTEAFF. The CDR3 nucleotides read TGTGCCAGCAGTTTTGATCACCGGACTGAAGCTTTCTTT.

The chain uses TRBV12-3 or TRBV12-4 and TRBJ1-2, with 8 nucleotides matching TRBD1. V gave up 3 bases and J gave up 4 bases; unmatched junction bases: 1. The CDR3 sequence is 13 residues long. CDR3 sequence (DNA): TGTGCCAGCAGTTTCAGGGGGCCCTATGGCTACACCTTC. Amino acid sequence: CASSFRGPYGYTF.

This chain joins TRBV5-4 and TRBJ2-1; 7 nucleotides match TRBD1. Germline V lookup: CDR1 SGHNT, CDR2 YYREEE (reference sequence). Unmatched junction bases numbered 10, after V lost 0 bases and J lost 4 bases. The CDR3 runs 17 residues. CDR3 DNA: TGTGCCAGCAGCTTGGGAGGGGGACAGACGAATTACAATGAGCAGTTCTTC. It specifies CASSLGGGQTNYNEQFF.

The rearrangement joins TRBV7-2 to TRBJ2-5; TRBD2 agrees at 15 bases. CDR1 and CDR2 from the germline V gene are SGHTA and FQGNSA. Trimming took 5 bases from V and 1 from J; bases not matched to a gene: 5. CDR3 length: 17 amino acids. The CDR3 DNA reads TGTGCCAGCAGCGTTCCGGGACTAGCGGGGGGCCAAGAGACCCAGTACTTC. Encoded protein: CASSVPGLAGGQETQYF.

J is TRBJ1-1 and V is TRBV5-4; no reliable D call. CDR3 length: 14 residues. The V gene lost 0 bases and the J gene lost 4 bases, with 10 bases spanning the gap. Germline CDR1 and CDR2: SGHNT and YYREEE (reference sequence). The CDR3 nucleotides are TGTGCCAGCAGCTTGGGCGAGGGTAGCACTGAAGCTTTCTTT. Encoded protein: CASSLGEGSTEAFF.

V usage is TRBV6-5 and J usage is TRBJ2-5, with TRBD1 identical over 10 bases. CDR3 length: 16 amino acids. The V segment lost 2 bases and the J segment 3 bases; nucleotides outside the gene matches: 6. Germline V gene lookup returns CDR1 MNHEY and CDR2 SVGAGI. The chain's CDR3 is CASSYLTGGVEETQYF. The DNA of the CDR3 is TGTGCCAGCAGTTACCTGACAGGGGGCGTAGAAGAGACCCAGTACTTC.